The 21 T cell receptor beta chains below were found in one sample sequenced in a study of T cell repertoires in cytomegalovirus infection. TCRdb called the reads again in MiXCR, with one record for every CDR3 protein. The table records hundreds of thousands of distinct CDR3 sequences, about 8.8% of them present only once. The sequencing input was PBMCs. Every receptor here comes from a human donor in good health (CMV status not recorded). Some clones in this sample may be carry-over from other donors' samples.

This clonotype was picked up a small number of times. V gene TRBV29-1 combines with J gene TRBJ1-2; possible D gene TRBD1, 5 bases. Germline assignment: CDR1 SQVTM and CDR2 ANQGSEA. This CDR3 has 13 residues. V was shortened by 4 bases and J by 3 bases, with 12 bases between the two germline ends. In nucleotides, the CDR3 is TGCAGCGTTGGGGGCAGGCTTCACTATGGCTACACCTTC. Translating gives CSVGGRLHYGYTF.

This clonotype appeared many times. The V call is TRBV3-1, the J call TRBJ2-7; TRBD2 matches 8 bases. The germline V gene has CDR1 LGHDT and CDR2 YNNKEL (reference sequence). V lost 4 bases to trimming and J lost 7 bases; unmatched junction nucleotides: 12. The CDR3 is 15 amino acids. The CDR3: CASSLLGSGGGEQYF. For the CDR3, the DNA is TGTGCCAGCAGCCTCCTCGGAAGCGGGGGCGGAGAGCAGTACTTC.

This clonotype was observed a few times. CDR3 sequence: CSARQGARGWKNTEAFF. CDR3 nucleotide sequence: TGCAGTGCTAGACAGGGGGCGCGTGGATGGAAGAACACTGAAGCTTTCTTT. The rearrangement links TRBV20-1 to TRBJ1-1; 8 nucleotides line up with TRBD1. Trimming at V came to 2 bases and at J to 1 base, leaving 12 bases not matched to a gene. Germline V gives CDR1 DFQATT, CDR2 SNEGSKA (reference sequence). There are 17 residues in the CDR3.

This chain uses TRBV7-9 with TRBJ2-3, with 7 bases matching TRBD2. The ends lost 3 bases at V and 2 bases at J; junction bases unmatched: 2. The CDR3 spans 14 residues. Germline loops: CDR1 SEHNR, CDR2 FQNEAQ (reference sequence). The CDR3 protein is CASSFRDYTDTQYF. The CDR3 DNA reads TGTGCCAGCAGCTTCCGGGACTACACAGATACGCAGTATTTT.

In its sample, this clonotype was seen many times. At one end the junction does not follow the germline gene, possibly because of a read error. The chain employs TRBV20-1 and TRBJ1-1; a possible D gene is TRBD1 (5 bases). CDR3 length equals 13 residues. Germline CDR1 DFQATT, CDR2 SNEGSKA (reference sequence). CDR3 protein: CSARQAAIWTDTF. In nucleotides, the CDR3 is TGCAGTGCTAGGCAGGCGGCAATTTGGACGGACACCTTT.

This clonotype has a count of ten or more. The rearrangement joins TRBV6-5 to TRBJ2-1; possible D gene TRBD1, 6 bases. Germline loops: CDR1 MNHEY, CDR2 SVGAGI. The CDR3 is 16 residues long. The V end lost 0 bases, the J end lost 0 bases, and 9 bases lay between the germline ends. CDR3 protein: CASSYSGGRSYNEQFF. In DNA, the CDR3 is TGTGCCAGCAGTTACTCAGGGGGTCGCTCCTACAATGAGCAGTTCTTC.

This clonotype was observed many times. The chain is built from TRBV20-1 and TRBJ2-7, with a tentative D call TRBD1 (5 bases). There are 13 residues in the CDR3. Germline V gene sequence: CDR1 DFQATT, CDR2 SNEGSKA (reference sequence). The V and J ends lost 3 bases and 5 bases respectively, with 14 bases between them. The CDR3 loop is CSASPRVVDEQYV. For the CDR3, the DNA is TGCAGTGCTAGCCCCAGGGTAGTAGACGAGCAGTACGTC.

This clonotype was seen repeatedly, ten times or more. The CDR3 loop reads CASSLDRSGNEQFF. The CDR3 DNA follows: TGCGCCAGCAGCTTGGACAGGTCCGGCAATGAGCAGTTCTTC. The chain links TRBV5-1 to TRBJ2-1; tentatively, D is TRBD1 (5 bases). Deletions cut 0 bases from V and 6 bases from J, with 10 bases between. Germline V gene lookup returns CDR1 SGHRS and CDR2 YFSETQ. This CDR3 has 14 amino acids.

There are many counts of this clonotype. A read error may account for a junction end that differs from germline. This chain connects TRBV12-3 or TRBV12-4 to TRBJ2-1; maybe TRBD1 (6 bases). The CDR3 is 16 amino acids. The CDR3: CASRLGQSGSYNEQFF. CDR3 DNA: TGTGCCAGCAGATTAGGACAGTCCGGCTCCTACAATGAGCAGTTCTTC.

This chain joins TRBV20-1 and TRBJ1-1, with 8 bases matching TRBD1. This CDR3 region has 14 residues. Trimming cost V 5 bases and J 1 base; bases outside gene matches: 6. Germline CDR1 reads DFQATT; CDR2 reads SNEGSKA (reference sequence). This CDR3 reads CSARTGTGNTEAFF. The CDR3 DNA reads as TGCAGTGCTCGGACCGGGACAGGGAACACTGAAGCTTTCTTT.

This sequence joins TRBV9 and TRBJ2-3, with 8 bases fitting TRBD2. This CDR3 has 17 amino acids. Germline CDR1 is SGDLS and CDR2 is YYNGEE. J lost 5 bases, V lost 0 bases, and 11 bases had no gene match. CDR3 in amino acids: CASSVATPAGVGDTQYF. The CDR3 DNA is TGTGCCAGCAGCGTAGCTACACCAGCGGGGGTGGGAGATACGCAGTATTTT.

This clonotype was observed at least ten times. The chain uses TRBV28 and TRBJ1-2, with D maybe TRBD1 (5 bases). Trimming cost V 2 bases and J 8 bases, with 9 bases left between them. Looked up from germline, CDR1 is MDHEN and CDR2 is SYDVKM. The CDR3 consists of 12 residues. CDR3 protein: CASSLEGNGYTF. The CDR3 DNA is TGTGCCAGCAGTTTAGAGGGGAACGGCTACACCTTC.

This clonotype was observed at least ten times. The CDR3 sequence is CSARDPGEILYGYTF. The CDR3, as DNA: TGCAGTGCTAGGGATCCAGGGGAGATTCTATATGGCTACACCTTC. The rearrangement links TRBV20-1 to TRBJ1-2, with D perhaps TRBD1 (6 bases). The CDR3 extends over 15 amino acids. V lost 3 bases to trimming and J lost 5 bases, with 19 bases between them. Germline V lookup: CDR1 DFQATT, CDR2 SNEGSKA (reference sequence).

This clonotype was found many times. The chain joins TRBV7-8 to TRBJ2-7; possible D gene TRBD1, 5 bases. The germline gives CDR1 SGHVS, CDR2 FQNEAQ. V lost 0 bases to trimming and J lost 7 bases, with 10 bases between them. This CDR3 contains 13 residues. The CDR3 reads CASSLAAGNEQYV. CDR3 in DNA: TGTGCCAGCAGCTTAGCTGCAGGGAATGAGCAGTACGTC.

There are many counts of this clonotype. The chain uses TRBV19 and TRBJ1-5; D not resolved. With 1 base removed from V and 0 bases from J, the gap between germline ends came to 10 bases. The germline CDR1 and CDR2 sequences are LNHDA and SQIVND (reference sequence). The CDR3 sequence is 16 residues long. The CDR3 nucleotides are TGTGCCAGTAGTATAGTAACGGCTTATAGCAATCAGCCCCAGCATTTT. Protein sequence: CASSIVTAYSNQPQHF.

The table lists this clonotype with many counts. A much more abundant neighbour one base away suggests this may be a read error. The chain uses TRBV7-9 and TRBJ1-1; D is undetermined. CDR3 length: 11 amino acids. Germline CDR1 SEHNR, CDR2 FQNEAQ (reference sequence). The chain's CDR3 is CASSLKTEAFF. The DNA for the CDR3 is TGTGCCAGCAGCTTGAAGACTGAAGCTTTCTTT.

Turning to this clonotype: A much bigger clone sits one base away, suggesting this may be a read error. The chain is built from TRBV5-1 and TRBJ2-1; 9 positions agree with TRBD2. V lost 2 bases to trimming and J lost 4 bases; unmatched junction nucleotides: 7. The CDR3 consists of 16 residues. Per the germline V gene, CDR1 is SGHRS and CDR2 is YFSETQ. CDR3 residues: CASSFWTSVGYNEQFF. CDR3 sequence (DNA): TGCGCCAGCAGCTTCTGGACTAGCGTGGGGTACAATGAGCAGTTCTTC.

The sample holds many counts of this clonotype. V is TRBV10-3 and J is TRBJ2-1; TRBD1 agrees at 9 bases. The CDR3 runs to 12 residues. Trimming took 10 bases from V and 8 from J; bases not matched to a gene: 6. Germline V gene lookup returns CDR1 ENHRY and CDR2 SYGVKD. This chain's CDR3 is CASRTGVDEQFF. In nucleotides, the CDR3 is TGTGCCAGCCGGACAGGGGTCGATGAGCAGTTCTTC.

This chain connects TRBV20-1 to TRBJ2-1; weak D call: TRBD1 (5 bases). Germline loops: CDR1 DFQATT, CDR2 SNEGSKA (reference sequence). Trimming removed 3 bases at V and 1 base at J, with 10 bases between. The CDR3 runs 14 residues. The CDR3 reads CSARKGLSYNEQFF. The CDR3 bases are TGCAGTGCTAGGAAGGGGCTTTCCTACAATGAGCAGTTCTTC.

The sample holds many counts of this clonotype. This rearrangement joins TRBV28 to TRBJ2-3; unclear D gene. CDR3 length: 11 amino acids. The germline gives CDR1 MDHEN, CDR2 SYDVKM. The V end was cut by 3 bases, the J end by 4 bases, with 2 bases between. In nucleotides, the CDR3 is TGTGCCAGCAGTTTTTCAGATACGCAGTATTTT. This translates into CASSFSDTQYF.

This clonotype was recorded many times. The V gene is TRBV2, the J gene TRBJ2-1; 9 positions match TRBD2. Germline V CDR1 and CDR2: SNHLY, FYNNEI. The junction had 14 bases not matched to a gene; V was cut back by 10 bases and J by 10 bases. The length of the CDR3 is 14 residues. CDR3 sequence: CATSRAGGSQEQFF. DNA of the CDR3: TGTGCCACTTCGAGAGCGGGGGGCTCTCAAGAGCAGTTCTTC.